The 8 T cell receptor beta chains below all came from one sample that was sequenced in a study of B cell selection in AIRE deficiency. Conventional CD4 T cells were sorted as CD4+CD127+ cells. TCRdb's table, derived via immunoSEQ multiplex PCR, lists solely in-frame clones and lacks some. This table has fewer than 30,000 clones, roughly 96% appearing once. The sequenced material came from conventional CD4+ T cells sorted from PBMCs. Receptors originate from a human donor with AIRE deficiency.

The rearrangement uses TRBV11-2 and TRBJ2-7, with D tentatively TRBD1 (5 bases). V was shortened by 2 bases and J by 6 bases, with 11 bases between the two germline ends. The length of the CDR3 is 13 residues. Germline assignment: CDR1 SGHAT and CDR2 FQNNGV. CDR3 nucleotides: TGTGCCAGCAGCTTATATACAGGACGCGAGCAGTACTTC. Protein product: CASSLYTGREQYF.

The chain couples TRBV19 to TRBJ2-1, with a weak D call TRBD1 (5 bases). This CDR3 spans 16 amino acids. Deletions cut 3 bases from V and 7 bases from J, with 19 bases between. Germline V gene lookup returns CDR1 LNHDA and CDR2 SQIVND (reference sequence). CDR3: CASSMIRVLMRNEQFF. The CDR3, as DNA: TGTGCCAGTAGTATGATCAGGGTTCTAATGAGGAATGAGCAGTTCTTC.

This chain links TRBV28 with TRBJ2-1; the match to TRBD2 covers 7 bases. The V and J ends lost 5 bases and 7 bases, in that order; junction bases with no gene match: 17. The CDR3 contains 17 residues. Looked up from germline, CDR1 is MDHEN and CDR2 is SYDVKM. CDR3 residues: CASSLSFPGRPSNEQFF. The CDR3 DNA sequence: TGTGCCAGCAGTCTCTCTTTCCCCGGGAGGCCCTCGAATGAGCAGTTCTTC.

This chain links TRBV7-3 with TRBJ2-1; TRBD2 aligns across 13 bases. The CDR3 covers 16 residues. In germline, CDR1 is SGHTA, CDR2 FQGTGA. V dropped 4 bases and J dropped 8; count of bases not matched to a gene: 8. CDR3 in DNA: TGTGCCAGCAGCTATCGGACTAGCGGGAGTATCGATGAGCAGTTCTTC. It translates to CASSYRTSGSIDEQFF.

This rearrangement joins TRBV5-6 to TRBJ2-6; D remains ambiguous. The V gene's germline CDR1 is SGHDT and CDR2 YYEEEE. The CDR3 runs to 16 residues. The ends were cut back, 0 bases at V and 1 base at J, with 8 bases in the middle. This CDR3 is CASSLEFLSGANVLTF. CDR3 sequence (DNA): TGTGCCAGCAGCTTGGAGTTTCTGTCTGGGGCCAACGTCCTGACTTTC.

The rearrangement joins TRBV5-4 to TRBJ2-7; no clear D. There are 15 residues in the CDR3. Germline CDR1 is SGHNT and CDR2 is YYREEE (reference sequence). V was shortened by 4 bases and J by 2 bases, with 16 bases between the two germline ends. In nucleotides, the CDR3 is TGTGCCAGCAGCACTCCCCGGTCAAGTCCCTACGAGCAGTACTTC. Translated, it gives CASSTPRSSPYEQYF.

The V call is TRBV6-5, the J call TRBJ2-2, with 8 bases that match TRBD1. The CDR3 contains 14 residues. Unmatched junction bases numbered 3, after V lost 7 bases and J lost 2 bases. Germline V lookup: CDR1 MNHEY, CDR2 SVGAGI. The CDR3 region is CASTGGFNTGELFF. The CDR3, as DNA: TGTGCCAGCACAGGGGGCTTTAACACCGGGGAGCTGTTTTTT.

CDR3 in DNA: TGCAGCGTTGAGGGCGTCGGGTATGGCTACACCTTC. Translation: CSVEGVGYGYTF. The V gene is TRBV29-1, the J gene TRBJ1-2; the D is unclear. The V end lost 3 bases, the J end lost 5 bases, and 10 bases lay between the germline ends. Germline values: CDR1 SQVTM, CDR2 ANQGSEA. This CDR3 is built from 12 residues.